Presented here are 16 T cell receptor beta chains from one specimen sequenced in a study of blood T cell repertoires in COVID-19. TCRdb's copy holds only in-frame clones and misses some; the assay was immunoSEQ multiplex PCR. Of just under 350,000 clones listed, approximately 90% are singletons. Sequencing was done on a sample of peripheral blood. These receptors were taken from a young woman who had recovered from COVID-19.

This clone appeared a few times. The V gene is TRBV29-1, the J gene TRBJ1-1, with 8 positions matching TRBD1. V dropped 5 bases and J dropped 1; count of bases not matched to a gene: 6. CDR3 size: 14 residues. The germline CDR1 and CDR2 sequences are SQVTM and ANQGSEA. The CDR3 DNA is TGCAGCGTTCTTTCCGACAGGGGGAACACTGAAGCTTTCTTT. It yields the protein CSVLSDRGNTEAFF.

The chain joins TRBV6-5 to TRBJ2-5; D ambiguous. Germline-derived CDR1 and CDR2 are MNHEY and SVGAGI. Trimming shortened V by 5 bases and J by 1 base, and 8 bases separated the two germline ends. This CDR3 comprises 13 residues. This CDR3 reads CASSKLLQETQYF. In nucleotides, the CDR3 is TGTGCCAGCAGTAAACTACTCCAAGAGACCCAGTACTTC.

The chain carries TRBV2 and TRBJ1-2; D unresolved. Trimming removed 6 bases from V and 2 bases from J, with 10 bases in between. CDR1 is SNHLY, CDR2 FYNNEI, per germline. This CDR3 has 13 residues. DNA of the CDR3: TGTGCCAGCAGACGGGGTCGGAACTATGGCTACACCTTC. It translates to CASRRGRNYGYTF.

This clone was observed once. The chain couples TRBV7-2 to TRBJ2-1; 7 nucleotides match TRBD1. J was trimmed by 6 bases and V by 5 bases; bases with no gene match: 4. This CDR3 has 13 amino acids. From germline, CDR1 is SGHTA and CDR2 FQGNSA. As DNA, the CDR3 is TGTGCCAGCAGCGCGAGACAGGGCAATGAGCAGTTCTTC. This encodes CASSARQGNEQFF.

The chain has TRBV7-2 and TRBJ2-5, with 12 nucleotides matching TRBD2. The CDR3 sequence is 17 residues long. V lost 5 bases, J lost 1 base, and 8 bases stayed unmatched. Germline CDR1 reads SGHTA; CDR2 reads FQGNSA. The CDR3 reads CASSPQTSGSSQETQYF. The CDR3 coding sequence is TGTGCCAGCAGCCCCCAGACTAGCGGGAGTTCCCAAGAGACCCAGTACTTC.

The chain links TRBV21-1 to TRBJ2-1; TRBD2, the D gene given by the table, was not confirmed from the DNA. TRBV21-1 corresponds to a pseudogene. The CDR3 runs to 20 residues. The CDR3 spells CASSREATSGRESSYNEQFF. The CDR3 nucleotides are TGTGCCAGCAGCAGGGAAGCTACTAGCGGGAGGGAAAGCTCCTACAATGAGCAGTTCTTC.

This chain uses TRBV6-6 with TRBJ2-2; D is uncertain. The CDR3 is 15 residues long. Trimming cost V 0 bases and J 5 bases, with 10 bases left between them. Germline lookup yields CDR1 MNHNY and CDR2 SVGAGI (reference sequence). The CDR3 sequence is CASSYSAHLTGELFF. The CDR3 DNA follows: TGTGCCAGCAGTTACTCTGCCCACTTAACCGGGGAGCTGTTTTTT.

This chain joins TRBV7-9 and TRBJ1-1; tentative D call: TRBD1 (6 bases). Germline loops: CDR1 SEHNR, CDR2 FQNEAQ (reference sequence). The CDR3 spans 15 residues. V lost 5 bases to trimming and J lost 1 base, with 14 bases between them. The chain's CDR3 is CASSPPRGTNTEAFF. Here the CDR3 DNA reads TGTGCCAGCAGCCCCCCCAGGGGCACGAACACTGAAGCTTTCTTT.

The rearrangement uses TRBV6-2 or TRBV6-3 and TRBJ1-2; TRBD1 might be the D (6 bases). Germline V CDR1 and CDR2: MNHEY, SVGEGT. Between the trimmed V and J ends, which lost 5 bases and 1 base, there was a span of 23 bases. CDR3 size: 18 residues. CDR3 region: CASSNPNPGQQHNYGYTF. In DNA form, the CDR3 reads TGTGCCAGCAGTAACCCCAACCCCGGACAGCAACATAACTATGGCTACACCTTC.

The chain is built from TRBV4-3 and TRBJ2-1; 7 bases line up with TRBD1. Germline-derived CDR1 and CDR2 are LGHNA and YSLEER. This CDR3 comprises 18 residues. V gave up 1 base and J gave up 0 bases; unmatched junction bases: 9. The CDR3 sequence is CASSQVYRDSYSYNEQFF. CDR3 bases: TGCGCCAGCAGCCAAGTTTATCGGGACAGTTACTCCTACAATGAGCAGTTCTTC.

V gene TRBV7-9 combines with J gene TRBJ1-1; 7 bases align to TRBD1. The germline gives CDR1 SEHNR, CDR2 FQNEAQ (reference sequence). Unmatched junction bases numbered 18, after V lost 5 bases and J lost 0 bases. CDR3 size: 19 residues. The CDR3 sequence: CASSHGRTGGIGMNTEAFF. The CDR3, as DNA: TGTGCCAGCAGCCACGGCAGGACAGGAGGAATAGGCATGAACACTGAAGCTTTCTTT.

The table lists this clone with a count of one. V usage is TRBV5-6 and J usage is TRBJ1-6, with 7 bases that match TRBD1. The CDR3 has 16 amino acids. Trimming removed 3 bases from V and 4 bases from J; junction bases left unmatched: 7. Looked up from germline, CDR1 is SGHDT and CDR2 is YYEEEE. The CDR3 DNA reads as TGTGCCAGCAGCTCAAAAAGACAGGGATATAATTCACCCCTCCACTTT. It encodes CASSSKRQGYNSPLHF.

A few counts support this clone. The rearrangement joins TRBV24-1 to TRBJ1-5; 11 positions agree with TRBD1. V lost 3 bases to trimming and J lost 6 bases; unmatched junction nucleotides: 3. The CDR3 sequence is 15 residues long. CDR1 is KGHDR, CDR2 SFDVKD, per germline. The CDR3 sequence is CATSDRTGGGQPQHF. DNA for the CDR3: TGTGCCACCAGTGATAGGACAGGGGGCGGTCAGCCCCAGCATTTT.

This rearrangement joins TRBV15 to TRBJ2-1, with TRBD2 as a possible D gene (6 bases). This CDR3 is built from 12 residues. Germline CDR1 is LNHNV and CDR2 is YYDKDF (reference sequence). V lost 3 bases and J lost 12, with 12 bases in between. The CDR3 loop is CATSSVSGGQFF. In nucleotides, the CDR3 is TGTGCCACCAGCAGTGTTAGCGGCGGGCAGTTCTTC. Variable domain in full (rest from reference TRBV15 and TRBJ2-1): DAMVIQNPRYQVTQFGKPVTLSCSQTLNHNVMYWYQQKSSQAPKLLFHYYDKDFNNEADTPDNFQSRRPNTSFCFLDIRSPGLGDTAMYLCATSSVSGGQFFGPGTRLTVL.

This chain uses TRBV28 with TRBJ1-1, with unresolved D. The CDR3 has 14 residues. The ends were cut back, 6 bases at V and 4 bases at J, with 15 bases in the middle. Germline-derived CDR1 and CDR2 are MDHEN and SYDVKM. CDR3 residues: CASRHWRALTEAFF. In nucleotides, the CDR3 is TGTGCCAGCAGGCATTGGAGGGCACTCACTGAAGCTTTCTTT.

CDR3 nucleotides: TGCGCCAAAAAAGGGAACTTCAGCGGGAGGATTGGGGAGACCCAGTACTTC. Protein product: CAKKGNFSGRIGETQYF. The chain employs TRBV5-1 and TRBJ2-5; 9 nucleotides line up with TRBD2. The junction had 20 bases not matched to a gene; V was cut back by 9 bases and J by 5 bases. Germline CDR1 and CDR2: SGHRS and YFSETQ. The CDR3 has 17 amino acids.